This TCR beta chain was sequenced during a study of blood T cell repertoires in COVID-19. Turning to the study itself: From the United States, Italy and Spain came samples of acute and convalescent COVID-19.

TCRdb's copy holds only in-frame clones and misses some; the assay was immunoSEQ multiplex PCR. This table has some 150,000 clones, 70% to 90% appearing once. This CDR3 has 18 residues. The J segment lost 3 bases and the V segment lost 4 bases, leaving 9 bases of the junction unmatched. Germline-derived CDR1 and CDR2 are SGHRS and YFSETQ. The sequencing sample was made of peripheral blood. This TCR came from a woman aged 55-75 years with COVID-19, enrolled during active disease. The chain is built from TRBV5-1 and TRBJ2-5, with 16 bases identical to TRBD2. The CDR3: CASSTGTSGGVWKETQYF. For the CDR3, the DNA is TGCGCCAGCAGCACAGGGACTAGCGGGGGGGTTTGGAAAGAGACCCAGTACTTC. Combining the CDR3 with reference TRBV5-1 and TRBJ2-5 gives the whole variable domain KAGVTQTPRYLIKTRGQQVTLSCSPISGHRSVSWYQQTPGQGLQFLFEYFSETQRNKGNFPGRFSGRQFSNSRSEMNVSTLELGDSALYLCASSTGTSGGVWKETQYFGPGTRLLVL.